These 2 T cell receptor beta chains were all obtained from the same sample, sequenced in a study of blood T cell repertoires in COVID-19. Assay: immunoSEQ multiplex PCR; the TCRdb copy retains only in-frame clones and omits some. Here the sample spans about 210,000 clones, approximately 81% being singletons. Sequenced sample: peripheral blood. The receptors shown here come from a woman over 75 with acute or convalescent COVID-19.

This clone was counted a single time. The gene calls are TRBV21-1 and TRBJ2-3; the table names TRBD1, a call not compared with the DNA. TRBV21-1 is an annotated pseudogene. The CDR3 consists of 16 residues. The CDR3 nucleotides read TGTGCCAGCAGCACGGGGGACAGGGTGGGCACAGATACGCAGTATTTT. Its translation is CASSTGDRVGTDTQYF.

The chain has TRBV6-2 or TRBV6-3 and TRBJ1-5; no reliable D call. The CDR3 is 14 amino acids. V gave up 6 bases and J gave up 5 bases, with 14 bases separating them. CDR1 and CDR2 from the germline V gene are MNHEY and SVGEGT. CDR3 in amino acids: CASSGRLRDQPQHF. As DNA, the CDR3 is TGTGCCAGCAGCGGACGATTGAGGGATCAGCCCCAGCATTTT.